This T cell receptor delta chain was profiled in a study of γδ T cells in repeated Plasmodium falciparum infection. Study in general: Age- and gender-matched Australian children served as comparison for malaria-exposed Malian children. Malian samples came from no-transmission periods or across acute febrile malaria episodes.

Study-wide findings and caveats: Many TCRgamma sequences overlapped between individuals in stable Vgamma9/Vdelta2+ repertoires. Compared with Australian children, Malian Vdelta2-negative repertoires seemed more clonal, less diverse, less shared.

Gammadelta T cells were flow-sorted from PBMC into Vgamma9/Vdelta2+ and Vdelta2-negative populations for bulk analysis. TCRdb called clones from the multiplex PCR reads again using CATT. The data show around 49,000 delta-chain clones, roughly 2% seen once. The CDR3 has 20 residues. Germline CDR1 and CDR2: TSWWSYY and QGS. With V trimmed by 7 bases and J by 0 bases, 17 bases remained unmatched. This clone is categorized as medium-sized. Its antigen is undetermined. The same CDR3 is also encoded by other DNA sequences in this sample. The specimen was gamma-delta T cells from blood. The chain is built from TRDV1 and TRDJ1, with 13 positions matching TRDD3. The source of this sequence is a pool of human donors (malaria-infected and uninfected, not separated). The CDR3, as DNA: TGTGCTCTTGATGCGGGGCCTTACTGGGGGATACGCCCGTACACCGATAAACTCATCTTT. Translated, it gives CALDAGPYWGIRPYTDKLIF.